Reported below is one T cell receptor (beta chain). The antigen remains undetermined. Reverse transcription used 0.5 to 1 ug RNA and random hexamers. TCRdb re-analysed the immunoSEQ multiplex PCR reads in MiXCR, keeping a single row per CDR3 protein. The sample consists of about 200,000 distinct CDR3 sequences, around 90% of them appearing once. The data were taken from a study of CD8 T cells in Susac syndrome. The wider study: Patients with Susac syndrome were therapy-naive, treated with corticosteroids, or treated with intravenous immunoglobulin alone when blood was collected.

The V and J ends lost 3 bases and 5 bases respectively, with 19 bases between them. CDR1 MNHEY and CDR2 SMNVEV come from the germline V gene (reference sequence). The CDR3 runs 17 residues. Study findings and constraints: In its TCR sequencing and HLA analysis, the study acknowledged that the number of individuals was relatively small.

The chain employs TRBV27 and TRBJ1-4, with D perhaps matching TRBD1 (5 bases). The specimen sequenced was CD4+ T cells from PBMCs. The TCR was taken from a human donor with Susac syndrome. The CDR3 DNA sequence: TGTGCCAGCAGTTTTCGACAGAAAAAGGGGAAAAATGAAAAACTGTTTTTT. Its translation: CASSFRQKKGKNEKLFF.